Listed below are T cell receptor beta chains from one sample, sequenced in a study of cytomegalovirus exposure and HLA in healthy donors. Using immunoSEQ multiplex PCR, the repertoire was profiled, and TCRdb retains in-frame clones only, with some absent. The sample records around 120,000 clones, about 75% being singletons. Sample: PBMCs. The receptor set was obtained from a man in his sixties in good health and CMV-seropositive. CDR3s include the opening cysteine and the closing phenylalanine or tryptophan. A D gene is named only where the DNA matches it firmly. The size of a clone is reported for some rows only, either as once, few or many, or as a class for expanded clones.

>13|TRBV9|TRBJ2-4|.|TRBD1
CASSTDRGYIQYF
TGTGCCAGCAGCACTGACAGGGGTTACATTCAGTACTTC
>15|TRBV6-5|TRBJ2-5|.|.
CASRRSGARQETQYF
TGTGCCAGCAGACGTAGCGGAGCGAGGCAAGAGACCCAGTACTTC
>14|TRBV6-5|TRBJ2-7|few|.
CASSLHGTSYEQYF
TGTGCCAGCAGTCTTCACGGGACTTCCTACGAGCAGTACTTC
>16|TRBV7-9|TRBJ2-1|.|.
CASSLGPGIDYNEQFF
TGTGCCAGCAGCTTAGGCCCAGGGATCGACTACAATGAGCAGTTCTTC
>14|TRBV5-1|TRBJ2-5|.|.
CASRWGGRQETQYF
TGCGCCAGCAGATGGGGGGGGCGGCAAGAGACCCAGTACTTC
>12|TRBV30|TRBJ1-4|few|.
CALGIYNEKLFF
TGTGCCTTGGGCATTTATAATGAAAAACTGTTTTTT
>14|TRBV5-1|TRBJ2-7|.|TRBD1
CANTDGTGDYEQYF
TGCGCCAACACTGACGGGACAGGGGACTACGAGCAGTACTTC
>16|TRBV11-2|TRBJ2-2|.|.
CASSLQPGHNTGELFF
TGTGCCAGCAGTCTACAGCCGGGACATAACACCGGGGAGCTGTTTTTT
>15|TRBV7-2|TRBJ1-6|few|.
CASSPREGKNSPLHF
TGTGCCAGCAGCCCCCGGGAGGGGAAGAATTCACCCCTCCACTTT
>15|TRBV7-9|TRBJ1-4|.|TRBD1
CASSLVRGANEKLFF
TGTGCCAGCAGCTTAGTCAGGGGGGCTAATGAAAAACTGTTTTTT
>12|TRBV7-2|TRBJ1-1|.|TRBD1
CASSLSGTDLSF
TGTGCCAGCAGCTTGTCGGGGACAGACCTCTCGTTT
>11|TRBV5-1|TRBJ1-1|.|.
CASTDSSEAFF
TGCGCCAGCACGGACAGCTCTGAAGCTTTCTTT
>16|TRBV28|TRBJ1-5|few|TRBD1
CASSDLQGARDQPQHF
TGTGCCAGCAGTGACCTTCAGGGGGCGCGAGATCAGCCCCAGCATTTT
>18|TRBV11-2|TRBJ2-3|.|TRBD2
CASSLRGAASGHTDTQYF
TGTGCCAGCAGCCTACGCGGGGCGGCTAGCGGACACACAGATACGCAGTATTTT
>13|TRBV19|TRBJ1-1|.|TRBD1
CASRLDRAGGAFF
TGTGCCAGTAGACTAGACAGGGCAGGCGGAGCTTTCTTT
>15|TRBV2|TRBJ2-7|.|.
CASTPGGAGLYEQYF
TGTGCCAGCACCCCCGGGGGTGCGGGTCTCTACGAGCAGTACTTC
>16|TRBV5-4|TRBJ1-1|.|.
CASSNQLDTNNTEAFF
TGTGCCAGCAGCAATCAACTGGACACAAATAACACTGAAGCTTTCTTT
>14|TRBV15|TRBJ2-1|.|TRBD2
CATSSRGLAHEQFF
TGTGCCACCAGCTCGCGGGGACTAGCGCATGAGCAGTTCTTC
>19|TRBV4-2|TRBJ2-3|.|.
CASSQEPILNTERTDTQYF
TGTGCCAGCAGCCAAGAACCCATCCTAAACACCGAGAGGACAGATACGCAGTATTTT
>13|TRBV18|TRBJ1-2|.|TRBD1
CASSPDRGYGYTF
TGTGCCAGCTCACCGGACAGGGGGTATGGCTACACCTTC
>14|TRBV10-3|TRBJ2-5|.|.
CAISGGRDQETQYF
TGTGCCATCAGTGGGGGCAGGGACCAAGAGACCCAGTACTTC
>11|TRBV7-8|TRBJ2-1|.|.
CASSNRDEQFF
TGTGCCAGCAGCAACCGGGATGAGCAGTTCTTC
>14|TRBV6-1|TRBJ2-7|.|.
CASSPIRRGYEQYF
TGTGCCAGCAGTCCCATCCGGCGGGGCTACGAGCAGTACTTC
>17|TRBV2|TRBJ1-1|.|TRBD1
CASSEADPGTGGYEAFF
TGTGCCAGCAGTGAAGCTGACCCCGGGACAGGGGGTTATGAAGCTTTCTTT
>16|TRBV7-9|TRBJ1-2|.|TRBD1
CASSFRTTTGGYGYTF
TGTGCCAGCAGCTTCCGAACCACGACAGGGGGCTATGGCTACACCTTC
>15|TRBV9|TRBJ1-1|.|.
CASSDLTGGDTEAFF
TGTGCCAGCAGCGATCTGACGGGAGGCGACACTGAAGCTTTCTTT
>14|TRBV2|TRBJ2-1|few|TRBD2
CASRRLAGGYEQFF
TGTGCCAGCAGGCGACTAGCGGGAGGGTATGAGCAGTTCTTC
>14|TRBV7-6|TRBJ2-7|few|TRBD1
CASSHRDSTYEQYF
TGTGCCAGCAGCCATCGGGACAGCACCTACGAGCAGTACTTC
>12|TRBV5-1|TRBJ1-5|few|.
CASRGGIQPQHF
TGCGCCAGCAGGGGAGGGATTCAGCCCCAGCATTTT
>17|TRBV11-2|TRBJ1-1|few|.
CASSPRGGGSHPTEAFF
TGTGCCAGCAGCCCGAGAGGAGGCGGCTCACACCCCACTGAAGCTTTCTTT
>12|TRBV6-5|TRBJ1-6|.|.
CASSYPRGALHF
TGTGCCAGCAGTTACCCCCGCGGAGCCCTCCACTTT
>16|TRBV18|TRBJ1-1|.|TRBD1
CASSLTGATTVSEAFF
TGTGCCAGCTCACTGACAGGGGCAACGACCGTCTCTGAAGCTTTCTTT
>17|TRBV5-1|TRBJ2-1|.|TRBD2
CASSLGTSGGGRAEQFF
TGCGCCAGCAGCTTGGGGACTAGCGGGGGGGGTAGGGCTGAGCAGTTCTTC
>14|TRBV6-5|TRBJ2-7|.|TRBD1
CASSWGQGNDEQYF
TGTGCCAGCAGCTGGGGACAGGGAAACGACGAGCAGTACTTC
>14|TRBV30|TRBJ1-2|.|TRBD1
CAWGGGQGDYGYTF
TGTGCCTGGGGAGGGGGACAGGGTGATTATGGCTACACCTTC
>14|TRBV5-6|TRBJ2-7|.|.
CASSPRGRSYEQYF
TGTGCCAGCAGCCCCCGAGGCAGATCCTACGAGCAGTACTTC
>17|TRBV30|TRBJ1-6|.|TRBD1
CAWSLRTGTGANSPLHF
TGTGCCTGGAGTCTAAGAACCGGGACAGGGGCTAATTCACCCCTCCACTTT
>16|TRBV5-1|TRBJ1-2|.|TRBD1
CASSLSPRQGEYGYTF
TGCGCCAGCAGCTTGAGCCCCCGACAGGGGGAATATGGCTACACCTTC
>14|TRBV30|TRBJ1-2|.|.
CAWSGSGRGYGYTF
TGTGCCTGGAGTGGATCTGGACGGGGCTATGGCTACACCTTC
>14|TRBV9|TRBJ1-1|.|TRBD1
CASSTGQGNTEAFF
TGTGCCAGCAGTACCGGACAGGGAAACACTGAAGCTTTCTTT
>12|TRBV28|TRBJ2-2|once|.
CASSLSTGELFF
TGTGCCAGCAGTCTGAGCACCGGGGAGCTGTTTTTT
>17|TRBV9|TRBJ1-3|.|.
CVSSAYSGLVPGNTIYF
TGTGTCAGCAGCGCCTACAGCGGATTAGTTCCTGGAAACACCATATATTTT
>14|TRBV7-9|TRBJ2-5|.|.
CASSLVGGTETQYF
TGTGCCAGCAGCTTAGTTGGGGGGACGGAGACCCAGTACTTC
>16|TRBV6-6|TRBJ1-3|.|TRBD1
CASSPAGGLSGNTIYF
TGTGCCAGCAGTCCGGCAGGGGGTCTCTCTGGAAACACCATATATTTT
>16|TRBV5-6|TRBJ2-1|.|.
CASSLGGRLNYNEQFF
TGTGCCAGCAGTTTAGGTGGGAGACTAAACTACAATGAGCAGTTCTTC
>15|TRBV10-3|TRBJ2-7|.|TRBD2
CAISEWGSGKYEQYF
TGTGCCATCAGTGAGTGGGGTAGCGGGAAGTACGAGCAGTACTTC
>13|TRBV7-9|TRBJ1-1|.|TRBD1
CASRRTGNTEAFF
TGTGCCAGCAGACGGACAGGGAACACTGAAGCTTTCTTT
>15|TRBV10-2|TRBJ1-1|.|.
CASSELQGSGTEAFF
TGCGCCAGCAGTGAGTTGCAGGGTTCCGGCACTGAAGCTTTCTTT
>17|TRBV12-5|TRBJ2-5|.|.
CASGLGTGGAQRETQYF
.
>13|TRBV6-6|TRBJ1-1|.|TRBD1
CASSPQGDAEAFF
TGTGCCAGCAGTCCCCAGGGGGACGCTGAAGCTTTCTTT
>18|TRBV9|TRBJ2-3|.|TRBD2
CASSVDLAGVGGTDTQYF
TGTGCCAGCAGCGTAGACCTAGCGGGAGTGGGGGGCACAGATACGCAGTATTTT
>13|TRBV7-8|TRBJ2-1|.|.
CASTPLRDNEQFF
TGTGCCAGCACCCCATTGAGGGACAATGAGCAGTTCTTC
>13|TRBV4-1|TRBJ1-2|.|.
CASSQDGGYGYTF
TGCGCCAGCAGCCAAGATGGCGGGTATGGCTACACCTTC
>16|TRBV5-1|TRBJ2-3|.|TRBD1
CASSLYRTGGTDTQYF
TGCGCCAGCAGCCTCTACCGGACAGGGGGCACAGATACGCAGTATTTT
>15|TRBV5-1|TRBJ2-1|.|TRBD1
CASRDGTGAYNEQFF
TGCGCCAGCAGGGACGGGACAGGGGCCTACAATGAGCAGTTCTTC
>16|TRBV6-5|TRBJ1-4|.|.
CASSYNAAGSVEKLFF
TGTGCCAGCAGTTACAACGCGGCAGGGTCGGTTGAAAAACTGTTTTTT
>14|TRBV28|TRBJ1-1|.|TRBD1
CASSRQGLRTEAFF
TGTGCCAGCAGTCGACAGGGGCTGAGGACTGAAGCTTTCTTT